The 29 T cell receptor beta chains below all came from one sample that was sequenced in a study of cytomegalovirus exposure and HLA in healthy donors. Only in-frame clones appear in the TCRdb table, and some are missing; sequencing was by immunoSEQ multiplex PCR. Seen here are about 160,000 clones, 85% to 90% observed once, and the top ten hold more than 3.5%. The sample taken for sequencing was PBMCs. The receptors here all came from a man younger than 35 in good health and CMV-seropositive.

The V and J genes are TRBV5-1 and TRBJ1-1; 9 nucleotides align to TRBD1. Trimming at V came to 4 bases and at J to 0 bases, leaving 7 bases not matched to a gene. The CDR3 runs to 16 residues. The germline V gene has CDR1 SGHRS and CDR2 YFSETQ. In DNA form, the CDR3 reads TGCGCCAGCAGCGAGGGACAGGGCTACATGAACACTGAAGCTTTCTTT. It encodes CASSEGQGYMNTEAFF.

The CDR3 region has the DNA TGTGCCAGTAGTGCCAGGGGACGCGGGAGGGCCCTGGAAGCAGGGACCCAGTACTTC. Translating gives CASSARGRGRALEAGTQYF. This sequence joins TRBV19 and TRBJ2-5; the match to TRBD2 covers 9 bases. From germline, CDR1 is LNHDA and CDR2 SQIVND (reference sequence). V lost 5 bases to trimming and J lost 7 bases; unmatched junction nucleotides: 23. CDR3 size: 19 residues. Full variable domain (outside the CDR3, taken from reference TRBV19 and TRBJ2-5): DGGITQSPKYLFRKEGQNVTLSCEQNLNHDAMYWYRQDPGQGLRLIYYSQIVNDFQKGDIAEGYSVSREKKESFPLTVTSAQKNPTAFYLCASSARGRGRALEAGTQYFGPGTRLLVL.

This sequence joins TRBV10-1 and TRBJ2-7; D not resolved. Germline V gene data show CDR1 as WNHNN and CDR2 as SYGVQD (reference sequence). This CDR3 has 10 amino acids. The V and J ends lost 8 bases and 3 bases respectively, with 5 bases between them. In nucleotides, the CDR3 is TGCGCCAGCGTCAGCTACGAGCAGTACTTC. Protein: CASVSYEQYF.

The J gene is TRBJ2-1, the V gene TRBV6-1; tentative D call: TRBD2 (6 bases). Trimming took 3 bases from V and 3 from J, leaving 15 bases between them. Per germline, CDR1 MNHNS and CDR2 SASEGT. The CDR3 spans 16 residues. In DNA form, the CDR3 reads TGTGCCAGCAGTGATGTTCCGGGAGTAAGCTACAATGAGCAGTTCTTC. As protein: CASSDVPGVSYNEQFF.

The chain uses TRBV4-1 and TRBJ2-7, with 7 bases identical to TRBD1. V shed 4 bases and J 1 base; nucleotides not matched to a gene: 10. The CDR3 totals 16 residues. The germline V gene has CDR1 MGHRA and CDR2 YSYEKL. The CDR3 coding sequence is TGCGCCAGCAGCCGCCTACAGGGGAAAAGTTCCTACGAGCAGTACTTC. Translated, it gives CASSRLQGKSSYEQYF.

In this sample, this clone turned up a few times. This chain joins TRBV4-1 and TRBJ2-7, with 10 bases aligning to TRBD1. CDR1 and CDR2 (germline): MGHRA, YSYEKL. The CDR3 runs to 16 residues. Germline trimming cut 0 bases from V and 2 bases from J; bases unmatched to any gene: 4. CDR3 nucleotide sequence: TGCGCCAGCAGCCAAGATTTAGGACAGGGGGCCTACGAGCAGTACTTC. Translation: CASSQDLGQGAYEQYF.

The chain joins TRBV30 to TRBJ1-5, with D unresolved. Germline CDR1 reads GTSNPN; CDR2 reads SVGIG (reference sequence). The germline V and J ends were trimmed by 2 bases and 1 base, with 6 bases remaining between them. The CDR3 has 13 amino acids. The CDR3 coding sequence is TGTGCCTGGAGTCTGCAGAGCAATCAGCCCCAGCATTTT. It translates to CAWSLQSNQPQHF.

This clone was detected once. The chain links TRBV6-1 to TRBJ2-7; 11 nucleotides line up with TRBD2. From germline, CDR1 is MNHNS and CDR2 SASEGT. V lost 0 bases and J lost 0; bases outside the gene matches: 16. This CDR3 has 21 amino acids. The CDR3 here is CASSEAWYLAGGSPYSYEQYF. As DNA, the CDR3 is TGTGCCAGCAGTGAAGCGTGGTACTTAGCGGGAGGGTCACCATACTCCTACGAGCAGTACTTC.

The chain has TRBV6-6 and TRBJ2-7, with TRBD2 identical over 11 bases. CDR3 length: 15 residues. In germline, CDR1 is MNHNY, CDR2 SVGAGI (reference sequence). Trimming removed 0 bases from V and 4 bases from J; junction bases left unmatched: 2. CDR3 bases: TGTGCCAGCAGTTACTCTACTAGCGGGAGATACGAGCAGTACTTC. Translated, it gives CASSYSTSGRYEQYF.

CDR3 coding DNA: TGTGCCAGCAGCCAAGAATTATCAGATACGCAGTATTTT. Its translation: CASSQELSDTQYF. The chain couples TRBV4-2 to TRBJ2-3; D gene unclear. Germline CDR1 LGHNA, CDR2 YNFKEQ. This CDR3 region has 13 residues. Trimming left V 0 bases short and J 4 bases short, with 5 bases between.

The rearrangement uses TRBV5-8 and TRBJ2-2, with D possibly TRBD2 on 5 matching bases. The germline CDR1 and CDR2 sequences are SGHTS and YDEGEE. V lost 4 bases and J 1 base, leaving 8 bases between the germline ends. The length of the CDR3 is 14 residues. CDR3 bases: TGTGCCAGCAGCATAGGACTGAACACCGGGGAGCTGTTTTTT. Its translation: CASSIGLNTGELFF.

The rearrangement uses TRBV25-1 and TRBJ2-7; 7 nucleotides line up with TRBD1. The germline V gene encodes CDR1 MGHDK and CDR2 SYGVNS. V lost 6 bases, J lost 1 base, and 3 bases stayed unmatched. The CDR3 contains 13 residues. The CDR3 DNA follows: TGTGCCAGCAGAGGGACAGCATCCTACGAGCAGTACTTC. Amino acid sequence: CASRGTASYEQYF.

The chain links TRBV6-1 to TRBJ1-1; no reliable D call. CDR3 length: 13 residues. The ends were cut back, 3 bases at V and 1 base at J, with 6 bases in the middle. Germline V gives CDR1 MNHNS, CDR2 SASEGT. The CDR3 DNA sequence: TGTGCCAGCAGTGAGTATCGGAACACTGAAGCTTTCTTT. It yields the protein CASSEYRNTEAFF.

The rearrangement links TRBV27 to TRBJ2-3; tentative D call: TRBD2 (5 bases). Trimming cost V 5 bases and J 4 bases, with 13 bases left between them. Germline V CDR1 and CDR2: MNHEY, SMNVEV (reference sequence). The CDR3 runs to 14 residues. CDR3 amino acids: CASSGTRTPDTQYF. The CDR3 nucleotides are TGTGCCAGCAGTGGCACTAGGACTCCAGATACGCAGTATTTT.

The V and J genes are TRBV9 and TRBJ2-1; 10 bases map to TRBD2. The germline gives CDR1 SGDLS, CDR2 YYNGEE. The CDR3 is 15 amino acids. V lost 4 bases, J lost 4 bases, and 5 bases stayed unmatched. The CDR3 DNA sequence: TGTGCCAGCAGCCCCCTAGCGGGAGAATACAATGAGCAGTTCTTC. This translates into CASSPLAGEYNEQFF.

The V and J genes are TRBV6-4 and TRBJ2-7; tentatively, D is TRBD2 (7 bases). CDR1 is MRHNA and CDR2 is SNTAGT in the germline V gene. Trimming cost V 9 bases and J 0 bases, with 15 bases left between them. The CDR3 extends over 14 amino acids. Here the CDR3 reads CASWGRGSSYEQYF. CDR3 bases: TGTGCCAGTTGGGGGAGGGGGTCCTCCTACGAGCAGTACTTC.

V usage is TRBV19 and J usage is TRBJ2-1; D call uncertain. The V and J ends lost 0 bases and 8 bases respectively, with 5 bases between them. The CDR3 consists of 12 residues. The germline gives CDR1 LNHDA, CDR2 SQIVND (reference sequence). As DNA, the CDR3 is TGTGCCAGTAGTATAGAGGCTTATGAGCAGTTCTTC. This sequence encodes CASSIEAYEQFF.

This chain's CDR3 is CASSVGTSQYEQYF. The CDR3 DNA reads TGTGCCAGCAGCGTAGGGACTAGTCAGTACGAGCAGTACTTC. The V gene is TRBV9, the J gene TRBJ2-7; 7 bases line up with TRBD2. Per germline, CDR1 SGDLS and CDR2 YYNGEE. This CDR3 is 14 amino acids long. The V gene end was trimmed by 0 bases and the J gene end by 4 bases; junction bases not matched to a gene: 4.

The rearrangement joins TRBV5-5 to TRBJ2-1; TRBD2 matches 9 bases. Germline V gene data show CDR1 as SGHKS and CDR2 as YYEKEE (reference sequence). CDR3 length: 14 residues. Trimming at V came to 2 bases and at J to 7 bases, leaving 4 bases not matched to a gene. The CDR3 here is CASSFRREGNEQFF. The CDR3, as DNA: TGTGCCAGCAGCTTCCGGCGGGAGGGGAATGAGCAGTTCTTC. Looking up the rest from reference TRBV5-5 and TRBJ2-1 gives the full variable domain: DAGVTQSPTHLIKTRGQQVTLRCSPISGHKSVSWYQQVLGQGPQFIFQYYEKEERGRGNFPDRFSARQFPNYSSELNVNALLLGDSALYLCASSFRREGNEQFFGPGTRLTVL.

V and J are TRBV28 and TRBJ2-1, with 9 bases lining up with TRBD1. Germline V lookup: CDR1 MDHEN, CDR2 SYDVKM. Unmatched junction bases numbered 6, after V lost 5 bases and J lost 4 bases. CDR3 length: 15 residues. The CDR3 here is CASSRTGALYNEQFF. DNA of the CDR3: TGTGCCAGCAGTCGGACAGGGGCCCTATACAATGAGCAGTTCTTC.

CDR3: CASSESGLAGLQETQYF. The CDR3 DNA reads TGCGCCAGCAGTGAGTCGGGACTAGCGGGGCTACAAGAGACCCAGTACTTC. The chain couples TRBV10-1 to TRBJ2-5; 13 bases map to TRBD2. The CDR3 consists of 17 residues. The V gene's germline CDR1 is WNHNN and CDR2 SYGVQD (reference sequence). V was clipped by 0 bases and J by 2 bases; unmatched bases: 3.

CDR3 amino acids: CASSQDLERTQYF. CDR3 DNA sequence: TGTGCCAGCAGCCAAGATCTGGAGCGTACGCAGTATTTT. The J gene is TRBJ2-3, the V gene TRBV4-2; no firm D call. V lost 0 bases to trimming and J lost 8 bases, with 9 bases between them. The CDR3 totals 13 residues. From germline, CDR1 is LGHNA and CDR2 YNFKEQ.

On this clone: Mismatch with germline at one junction end may stem from a read error. The V call is TRBV25-1, the J call TRBJ2-2; D is perhaps TRBD2 (6 bases). The CDR3 totals 14 residues. CDR1 and CDR2 (germline): MGHDK, SYGVNS. Here the CDR3 DNA reads TGTGCCAGCACTGAAGAGGGAGGTCCCGGGGAGCTGTTTTTT. This codes for CASTEEGGPGELFF.

The V gene is TRBV7-8, the J gene TRBJ2-2; D not resolved. The CDR3 totals 12 residues. Looked up from germline, CDR1 is SGHVS and CDR2 is FQNEAQ. V lost 8 bases and J lost 0, with 4 bases in between. DNA of the CDR3: TGTGCCAGCCTTGCGAACACCGGGGAGCTGTTTTTT. It yields the protein CASLANTGELFF.

The J gene is TRBJ1-1, the V gene TRBV7-9; the D gene is possibly TRBD1 (6 bases). Germline V gene data show CDR1 as SEHNR and CDR2 as FQNEAQ (reference sequence). The CDR3 is 16 residues long. V was shortened by 5 bases and J by 1 base, with 17 bases between the two germline ends. The CDR3 coding sequence is TGTGCCAGCAGCCGACCCACAGGGACCGCGAACACTGAAGCTTTCTTT. Encoded protein: CASSRPTGTANTEAFF.

Only one count was recorded for this clone. The chain has TRBV6-6 and TRBJ2-7, with D uncertain. Trimming removed 6 bases at V and 4 bases at J, with 16 bases between. The CDR3 length is 14 residues. The germline V gene has CDR1 MNHNY and CDR2 SVGAGI (reference sequence). Here the CDR3 DNA reads TGTGCCAGCAGGACCAGACAAGAGCAGTACGAGCAGTACTTC. This translates into CASRTRQEQYEQYF.

The chain combines TRBV18 with TRBJ2-2, with D unresolved. The CDR3 covers 13 residues. Trimming cost V 3 bases and J 4 bases, with 6 bases left between them. Germline V gene sequence: CDR1 KGHSH, CDR2 LQKENI. The CDR3 region has the DNA TGTGCCAGCTCACCTACTATCACCGGGGAGCTGTTTTTT. Translating gives CASSPTITGELFF.

The chain uses TRBV18 and TRBJ2-1, with 9 bases aligning to TRBD2. The CDR3 runs to 16 residues. Per the germline V gene, CDR1 is KGHSH and CDR2 is LQKENI. Trimming at V came to 1 base and at J to 4 bases, leaving 5 bases not matched to a gene. As DNA, the CDR3 is TGTGCCAGCTCACCACTAGCGGGAGTATTTTACAATGAGCAGTTCTTC. It specifies CASSPLAGVFYNEQFF.

This chain links TRBV7-2 with TRBJ2-2; 14 bases map to TRBD2. The V segment lost 4 bases and the J segment 6 bases; nucleotides outside the gene matches: 7. The CDR3 spans 17 residues. CDR1 and CDR2 from the germline V gene are SGHTA and FQGNSA. The CDR3 DNA sequence: TGTGCCAGCAGCTCCAGACTAGCGGGAGGGCACGCCGGGGAGCTGTTTTTT. Protein: CASSSRLAGGHAGELFF.